A selection of T cell receptor beta chains follows, all from one sample in a study of cytomegalovirus exposure and HLA in healthy donors. Some clones are missing from TCRdb's copy, which holds only in-frame ones; the method was immunoSEQ multiplex PCR. This table has some 200,000 clones, about four fifths appearing once. The sample consisted of PBMCs. The source of these receptors is a male donor in good health and CMV-seropositive. Both conserved end residues are part of each CDR3.

v_gene: TRBV5-1
CDR3aa: CASSLGALAGELFF

v_gene: TRBV6-1
CDR3aa: CASNPNYRDSPLHF

v_gene: TRBV5-1
CDR3aa: CASSFYSGGTDTQYF

v_gene: TRBV19
CDR3aa: CASTETGIGNTIYF

v_gene: TRBV6-5
CDR3aa: CASTGAKPQFF

v_gene: TRBV5-3
CDR3aa: CADRTMRYTF

v_gene: TRBV9
CDR3aa: CASSKGGPNEKLFF

v_gene: TRBV19
CDR3aa: CASSIPLVTGRLGHTEAFF

v_gene: TRBV6-6
CDR3aa: CASRTTGRGETQYF

v_gene: TRBV5-1
CDR3aa: CASSLAWAGQDEQYF

v_gene: TRBV7-6
CDR3aa: CASSQQAAGGGYTF

v_gene: TRBV7-8
CDR3aa: CASSLSGLAGDNEQFF

v_gene: TRBV13
CDR3aa: CASSSGLARETQYF